The clone carrying this T cell receptor beta chain occurred a few times. As yet, its antigen is unknown. Here immunoSEQ multiplex PCR was the method, and the copy in TCRdb shows in-frame clones only, minus some. The sample lists around 1,300 clones; about 25% were seen once. Germline CDR1 is SGDLS and CDR2 is YYNGEE. The V and J ends lost 7 bases and 5 bases, in that order; junction bases with no gene match: 13. The CDR3 contains 16 residues. Treatment of the sample: randomized to nivolumab then ipilimumab (arm A) or the reverse (arm B). This entry comes from a study of sequential checkpoint blockade in melanoma. Study-level background: DNA from 91 pretreatment tumor samples underwent TCRβ immunosequencing.

General observations from the study: Tumor T-cell fraction and clonality correlated with PD-L1 and CD8+ counts.

The V call is TRBV9, the J call TRBJ2-1; 9 bases map to TRBD1. The TCR was taken from a human donor with melanoma. This specimen consisted of tumor tissue (inferred from file names), obtained from a patient given nivolumab and ipilimumab in sequence. CDR3 DNA sequence: TGTGCCAGCTCGTCTTTCGGACAGGGGCCGGACAATGAGCAGTTCTTC. Its translation is CASSSFGQGPDNEQFF.